One sample yielded the 6 T cell receptor beta chains listed below, sequenced in a study of OX40 agonist ivuxolimab in advanced cancers. Using immunoSEQ multiplex PCR, the repertoire was profiled, and TCRdb retains in-frame clones only, with some absent. Found here are 65,000 to 90,000 clones, 92% of them singletons; the top ten hold under 10%. Here the sequenced sample was CD4+ or CD8+ T cells sorted from blood, taken in a trial of the OX40 agonist ivuxolimab. The receptors here all came from an adult with an advanced solid tumor such as melanoma, head and neck, liver or kidney cancer.

The rearrangement joins TRBV6-5 to TRBJ2-7; 7 bases map to TRBD1. Trimming at V came to 6 bases and at J to 7 bases, leaving 12 bases not matched to a gene. Germline V gives CDR1 MNHEY, CDR2 SVGAGI. The CDR3 covers 14 residues. CDR3 residues: CASSPAGTAWEQYF. DNA for the CDR3: TGTGCCAGCAGCCCGGCCGGGACAGCTTGGGAGCAGTACTTC.

The chain uses TRBV7-2 and TRBJ1-2; no reliable D call. This CDR3 contains 13 residues. V was clipped by 5 bases and J by 3 bases, with 10 bases between them. Germline V gene data show CDR1 as SGHTA and CDR2 as FQGNSA. CDR3 coding DNA: TGTGCCAGCAGCCCGGTTTGGGACTATGGCTACACCTTC. Translated: CASSPVWDYGYTF.

This sequence joins TRBV5-1 and TRBJ2-1, with 11 nucleotides matching TRBD2. This CDR3 has 18 residues. With V trimmed by 0 bases and J by 0 bases, 5 bases remained unmatched. Per germline, CDR1 SGHRS and CDR2 YFSETQ. In nucleotides, the CDR3 is TGCGCCAGCAGCTTGGCGGGACTAGCGGCTAACTCCTACAATGAGCAGTTCTTC. Residues: CASSLAGLAANSYNEQFF.

V and J are TRBV7-6 and TRBJ2-1, with D perhaps matching TRBD1 (5 bases). V shed 4 bases and J shed 8 bases, with 9 bases lying between them. Germline lookup yields CDR1 SGHVS and CDR2 FNYEAQ. The CDR3 sequence is 12 residues long. The chain's CDR3 is CASSYGADEQFF. In DNA form, the CDR3 reads TGTGCCAGCAGCTATGGGGCCGATGAGCAGTTCTTC.

The gene calls are TRBV12-1 and TRBJ2-1; the D call in the table, TRBD1, was not verified against the DNA. TRBV12-1 constitutes a pseudogene. The CDR3 totals 15 residues. The CDR3 DNA follows: TGTGCCAGCAGCTTTCCTGTCAGGGGGTCGGGTGAGCAGTTCTTC. It is translated as CASSFPVRGSGEQFF.

This clone was picked up one time. The gene calls are TRBV9 and TRBJ1-2, with 7 bases matching TRBD1. This CDR3 region has 12 residues. Germline V CDR1 and CDR2: SGDLS, YYNGEE. V was clipped by 4 bases and J by 8 bases; unmatched bases: 5. CDR3 sequence (DNA): TGTGCCAGCAGCCCAAACAGGGGAGGCTACACCTTC. Its translation: CASSPNRGGYTF.